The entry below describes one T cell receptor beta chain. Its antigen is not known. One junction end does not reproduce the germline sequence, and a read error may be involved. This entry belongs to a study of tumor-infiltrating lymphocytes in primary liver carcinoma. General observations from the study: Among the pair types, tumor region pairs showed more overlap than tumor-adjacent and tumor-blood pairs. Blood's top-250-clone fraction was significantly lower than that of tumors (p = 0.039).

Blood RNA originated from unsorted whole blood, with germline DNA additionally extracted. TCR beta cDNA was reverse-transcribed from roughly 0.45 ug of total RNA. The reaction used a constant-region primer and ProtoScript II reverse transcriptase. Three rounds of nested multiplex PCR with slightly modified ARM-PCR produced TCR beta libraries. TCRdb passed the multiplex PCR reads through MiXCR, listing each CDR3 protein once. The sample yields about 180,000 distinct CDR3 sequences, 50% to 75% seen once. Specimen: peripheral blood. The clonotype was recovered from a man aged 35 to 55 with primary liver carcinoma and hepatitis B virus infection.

CDR3 region: CVSSLDQAFEQYF. The CDR3 DNA is TGTGTCAGCAGCCTAGACCAGGCTTTCGAGCAGTACTTC. This chain uses TRBV7-9 with TRBJ2-7; no clear D. Germline V gene sequence: CDR1 SEHNR, CDR2 FQNEAQ (reference sequence). There are 13 residues in the CDR3.